This TCR beta chain appears in the sequencing data of a study of blood T cell repertoires in COVID-19. Study background: Acute and convalescent COVID-19 samples came from the United States, Italy and Spain.

Cohorts were determined from participant-reported clinical history. Clones were read by immunoSEQ multiplex PCR, and TCRdb kept only the in-frame ones, dropping some. The sample lists over 200,000 clones; about 90% were seen once. The CDR3 totals 16 residues. Germline loops: CDR1 SGHTA, CDR2 FQGTGA. Trimming at V came to 1 base and at J to 7 bases, leaving 9 bases not matched to a gene. This TCR came from a human donor in a cohort exposed to, infected with or recovered from COVID-19 (not recorded which). The donor label of this sample is uncertain. The chain uses TRBV7-3 and TRBJ2-1; 8 bases agree with TRBD1. Sequenced input: PBMCs or T cells enriched from blood (not recorded which). CDR3 bases: TGTGCCAGCAGCTTAAGGGCAGGGGGCGCAGGGAATGAGCAGTTCTTC. Residues: CASSLRAGGAGNEQFF. Using reference TRBV7-3 and TRBJ2-1 for the parts outside the CDR3, the full variable domain is GAGVSQTPSNKVTEKGKYVELRCDPISGHTALYWYRQSLGQGPEFLIYFQGTGAADDSGLPNDRFFAVRPEGSVSTLKIQRTERGDSAVYLCASSLRAGGAGNEQFFGPGTRLTVL.